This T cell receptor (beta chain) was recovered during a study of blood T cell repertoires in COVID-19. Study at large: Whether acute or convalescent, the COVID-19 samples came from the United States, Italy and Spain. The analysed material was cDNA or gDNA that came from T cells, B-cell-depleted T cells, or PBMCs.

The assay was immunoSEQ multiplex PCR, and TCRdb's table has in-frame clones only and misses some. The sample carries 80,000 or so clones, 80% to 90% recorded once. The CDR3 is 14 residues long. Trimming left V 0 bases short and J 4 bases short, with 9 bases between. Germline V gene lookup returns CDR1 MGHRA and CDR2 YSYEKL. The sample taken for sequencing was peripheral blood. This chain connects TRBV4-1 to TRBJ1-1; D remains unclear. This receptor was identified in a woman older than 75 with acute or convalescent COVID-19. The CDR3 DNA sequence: TGCGCCAGCAGCCAAGATCTCTCGGGCACTGAAGCTTTCTTT. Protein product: CASSQDLSGTEAFF.